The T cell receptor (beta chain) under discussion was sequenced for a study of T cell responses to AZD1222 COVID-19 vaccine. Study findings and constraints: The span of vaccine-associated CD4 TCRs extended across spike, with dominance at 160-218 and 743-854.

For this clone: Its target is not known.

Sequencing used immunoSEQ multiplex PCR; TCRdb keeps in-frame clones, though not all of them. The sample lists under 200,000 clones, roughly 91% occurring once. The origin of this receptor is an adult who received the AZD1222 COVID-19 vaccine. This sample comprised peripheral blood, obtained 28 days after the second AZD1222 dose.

The CDR3 DNA reads TGTGCCAGCAGTTGGCAGGGGAACGACGAGCAGTACTTC. Residues: CASSWQGNDEQYF. The gene calls are TRBV6-2 or TRBV6-3 and TRBJ2-7; D might be TRBD1 (6 bases). The CDR3 is 13 amino acids. CDR1 is MNHEY and CDR2 is SVGEGT in the germline V gene. The V end lost 4 bases, the J end lost 5 bases, and 12 bases lay between the germline ends.